The rows below give T cell receptor beta chains drawn from one sample of a study of metastatic and nonmetastatic thyroid tumors. TCRdb re-analyzed the PCR reads through MiXCR. This table has roughly 14,000 clones, about 31% appearing once. Material for sequencing was tumor tissue. Every receptor here comes from a female donor with papillary thyroid cancer or a benign thyroid nodule (not recorded which). Some clones in this sample may be carry-over from other donors' samples. CDR3s include the opening cysteine and the closing phenylalanine or tryptophan. D genes are given only for firm matches. Clone size is given for some rows only: seen once, a few or many times, or a class if the clone is expanded.

cdr3_aa: CASSQDPQGPVAGELFF; cdr3_nt: TGCGCCAGCAGCCAAGATCCACAGGGGCCCGTAGCCGGGGAGCTGTTTTTT; d_call: TRBD1; clone_size: NA; v_call: TRBV4-3; j_call: TRBJ2-2
cdr3_aa: CASSRGQVNSNQPQHF; cdr3_nt: TGTGCCAGCAGCAGGGGTCAAGTCAATAGCAATCAGCCCCAGCATTTT; d_call: NA; clone_size: medium-sized; v_call: TRBV6-1; j_call: TRBJ1-5
cdr3_aa: CATSVGTGGRINNEQFF; cdr3_nt: TGTGCCACCAGTGTAGGGACTGGCGGGAGAATTAACAATGAGCAGTTCTTC; d_call: TRBD2; clone_size: once; v_call: TRBV24-1; j_call: TRBJ2-1
cdr3_aa: CAISEKVGQSVNTEAFF; cdr3_nt: TGTGCCATCAGTGAAAAAGTTGGACAGAGCGTGAACACTGAAGCTTTCTTT; d_call: NA; clone_size: medium-sized; v_call: TRBV10-3; j_call: TRBJ1-1
cdr3_aa: CASSQEKREGSYEQYF; cdr3_nt: TGCGCCAGCAGCCAAGAAAAGCGGGAGGGTTCCTACGAGCAGTACTTC; d_call: TRBD2; clone_size: NA; v_call: TRBV4-1; j_call: TRBJ2-7
cdr3_aa: CASSHRVAGAPDTQYF; cdr3_nt: TGTGCCAGCAGCCATCGGGTTGCGGGGGCCCCGGATACGCAGTATTTT; d_call: NA; clone_size: many; v_call: TRBV14; j_call: TRBJ2-3
cdr3_aa: CASRGPPGANVLTF; cdr3_nt: TGTGCCAGCAGGGGTCCGCCTGGGGCCAACGTCCTGACTTTC; d_call: NA; clone_size: medium-sized; v_call: TRBV6-1; j_call: TRBJ2-6
cdr3_aa: CASSLVRTGSYGYTF; cdr3_nt: TGTGCCAGCAGCTTAGTTAGGACAGGGAGCTATGGCTACACCTTC; d_call: TRBD1; clone_size: medium-sized; v_call: TRBV7-2; j_call: TRBJ1-2
cdr3_aa: CSARGQGFTDTQYF; cdr3_nt: TGCAGTGCTAGAGGACAGGGCTTCACAGATACGCAGTATTTT; d_call: TRBD1; clone_size: NA; v_call: TRBV20-1; j_call: TRBJ2-3
cdr3_aa: CASMTTGTDTQYF; cdr3_nt: TGCGCCAGCATGACCACGGGCACAGATACGCAGTATTTT; d_call: NA; clone_size: NA; v_call: TRBV5-1; j_call: TRBJ2-3
cdr3_aa: CASSPGTRNDEQFF; cdr3_nt: TGTGCCAGCTCACCGGGGACTAGAAACGATGAGCAGTTCTTC; d_call: TRBD2; clone_size: NA; v_call: TRBV18; j_call: TRBJ2-1
cdr3_aa: CATSDRTAPYSYNEQFF; cdr3_nt: TGTGCCACCAGTGATCGGACAGCCCCATATTCTTACAATGAGCAGTTCTTC; d_call: NA; clone_size: medium-sized; v_call: TRBV24-1; j_call: TRBJ2-1
cdr3_aa: CSARDNFRTDNSPLHF; cdr3_nt: TGCAGTGCTAGAGATAATTTCCGGACAGATAATTCACCCCTCCACTTT; d_call: NA; clone_size: medium-sized; v_call: TRBV20-1; j_call: TRBJ1-6
cdr3_aa: CASSEDASGNSIYF; cdr3_nt: TGTGCCAGCAGCGAAGACGCCTCTGGAAACAGCATATATTTT; d_call: NA; clone_size: NA; v_call: TRBV9; j_call: TRBJ1-3
cdr3_aa: CSAPSGGYEQYF; cdr3_nt: TGCAGTGCCCCGAGTGGGGGGTACGAGCAGTACTTC; d_call: NA; clone_size: medium-sized; v_call: TRBV20-1; j_call: TRBJ2-7
cdr3_aa: CSARERTGYYEQYF; cdr3_nt: TGCAGTGCTAGAGAGCGGACAGGTTACTACGAGCAGTACTTC; d_call: TRBD1; clone_size: once; v_call: TRBV20-1; j_call: TRBJ2-7
cdr3_aa: CASSLGTGDGYTF; cdr3_nt: TGTGCCAGCAGCTTAGGGACAGGGGATGGCTACACCTTC; d_call: TRBD1; clone_size: NA; v_call: TRBV11-2; j_call: TRBJ1-2
cdr3_aa: CASSLSASGGKEQFF; cdr3_nt: TGTGCCAGCAGTTTGTCTGCTAGCGGGGGAAAGGAGCAGTTCTTC; d_call: TRBD2; clone_size: medium-sized; v_call: TRBV12-3/TRBV12-4; j_call: TRBJ2-1
cdr3_aa: CASSLQGAETQYF; cdr3_nt: TGTGCCAGTAGCCTACAGGGGGCAGAGACCCAGTACTTC; d_call: TRBD1; clone_size: medium-sized; v_call: TRBV19; j_call: TRBJ2-5
cdr3_aa: CSARDIGQGHQPQHF; cdr3_nt: TGCAGTGCTAGAGATATAGGGCAGGGACATCAGCCCCAGCATTTT; d_call: NA; clone_size: NA; v_call: TRBV20-1; j_call: TRBJ1-5
cdr3_aa: CASSVFNTGELFF; cdr3_nt: TGTGCCAGCAGCGTATTCAACACCGGGGAGCTGTTTTTT; d_call: NA; clone_size: medium-sized; v_call: TRBV9; j_call: TRBJ2-2
cdr3_aa: CASRSGRTRANVLTF; cdr3_nt: TGTGCCAGCAGGTCGGGACGGACGAGGGCCAACGTCCTGACTTTC; d_call: NA; clone_size: NA; v_call: TRBV28; j_call: TRBJ2-6
cdr3_aa: CSATGPGRNSPLHF; cdr3_nt: TGCAGTGCTACTGGACCGGGACGCAATTCACCCCTCCACTTT; d_call: NA; clone_size: NA; v_call: TRBV20-1; j_call: TRBJ1-6
cdr3_aa: CASSLGTGGSGNTIYF; cdr3_nt: TGTGCCAGCAGTCTCGGGACAGGGGGCTCTGGAAACACCATATATTTT; d_call: TRBD1; clone_size: medium-sized; v_call: TRBV12-3/TRBV12-4; j_call: TRBJ1-3
cdr3_aa: CASSYANTEAFF; cdr3_nt: TGTGCCAGCAGTTATGCGAACACTGAAGCTTTCTTT; d_call: NA; clone_size: few; v_call: TRBV6-1; j_call: TRBJ1-1
cdr3_aa: CASSQEIMGAGNTIYF; cdr3_nt: TGCGCCAGCAGCCAAGAGATAATGGGGGCCGGAAACACCATATATTTT; d_call: NA; clone_size: many; v_call: TRBV4-1; j_call: TRBJ1-3
cdr3_aa: CASSANRENYGYTF; cdr3_nt: TGTGCCAGCAGCGCGAACAGGGAGAACTATGGCTACACCTTC; d_call: NA; clone_size: NA; v_call: TRBV7-8; j_call: TRBJ1-2
cdr3_aa: CSARGTGGFAYEQYF; cdr3_nt: TGCAGTGCTAGAGGGACAGGGGGCTTCGCCTACGAGCAGTACTTC; d_call: TRBD1; clone_size: medium-sized; v_call: TRBV20-1; j_call: TRBJ2-7
cdr3_aa: CASSQDLSSGNTGELFF; cdr3_nt: TGTGCCAGCAGCCAAGACCTCTCTAGCGGAAACACCGGGGAGCTGTTTTTT; d_call: TRBD2; clone_size: medium-sized; v_call: TRBV14; j_call: TRBJ2-2
cdr3_aa: CASSQSEGRGSYEQYF; cdr3_nt: TGCGCCAGCAGCCAATCCGAAGGTCGGGGTTCCTACGAGCAGTACTTC; d_call: NA; clone_size: medium-sized; v_call: TRBV4-1; j_call: TRBJ2-7
cdr3_aa: CASSLAGDEQYF; cdr3_nt: TGCGCCAGCAGCTTGGCTGGCGACGAGCAGTACTTC; d_call: NA; clone_size: medium-sized; v_call: TRBV5-1; j_call: TRBJ2-7
cdr3_aa: CASSLGTEIYGYTF; cdr3_nt: TGCGCCAGCAGCTTGGGGACAGAAATCTATGGCTACACCTTC; d_call: NA; clone_size: medium-sized; v_call: TRBV5-1; j_call: TRBJ1-2
cdr3_aa: CASSPRGLFTDTQYF; cdr3_nt: TGTGCCAGCTCACCCCGGGGCCTGTTCACAGATACGCAGTATTTT; d_call: NA; clone_size: many; v_call: TRBV18; j_call: TRBJ2-3
cdr3_aa: CASSLKGNTEAFF; cdr3_nt: TGTGCCAGCAGTTTAAAAGGGAACACTGAAGCTTTCTTT; d_call: NA; clone_size: medium-sized; v_call: TRBV12-3/TRBV12-4; j_call: TRBJ1-1
cdr3_aa: CASSQIGTSGGSSYNEQFF; cdr3_nt: TGTGCCAGCAGTCAAATTGGGACTAGCGGGGGAAGCTCCTACAATGAGCAGTTCTTC; d_call: TRBD2; clone_size: NA; v_call: TRBV2; j_call: TRBJ2-1
cdr3_aa: CAWSVEVLRLRSPLHF; cdr3_nt: TGTGCCTGGAGTGTAGAGGTGCTCAGGTTACGTTCACCCCTCCACTTT; d_call: NA; clone_size: NA; v_call: TRBV30; j_call: TRBJ1-6
cdr3_aa: CASSLSGSSHEQYF; cdr3_nt: TGTGCCAGCAGTCTTAGCGGGAGTAGCCACGAGCAGTACTTC; d_call: TRBD2; clone_size: NA; v_call: TRBV6-2/TRBV6-3; j_call: TRBJ2-7
cdr3_aa: CAYRTSGSLTDTQYF; cdr3_nt: TGTGCCTACCGGACTAGCGGGAGCCTCACAGATACGCAGTATTTT; d_call: TRBD2; clone_size: NA; v_call: TRBV30; j_call: TRBJ2-3
cdr3_aa: CASSLQVGEQYF; cdr3_nt: TGTGCCAGCAGTTTACAGGTTGGCGAGCAGTACTTC; d_call: NA; clone_size: many; v_call: TRBV12-3/TRBV12-4; j_call: TRBJ2-7
cdr3_aa: CASSQDMSYEQYF; cdr3_nt: TGCGCCAGCAGCCAAGACATGTCCTACGAGCAGTACTTC; d_call: NA; clone_size: NA; v_call: TRBV4-1; j_call: TRBJ2-7
cdr3_aa: CAWSVGADTQYF; cdr3_nt: TGTGCCTGGAGTGTAGGGGCAGATACGCAGTATTTT; d_call: NA; clone_size: many; v_call: TRBV30; j_call: TRBJ2-3
cdr3_aa: CASSQIRGLPQHF; cdr3_nt: TGCGCCAGCAGCCAGATCCGAGGGCTGCCCCAGCATTTT; d_call: NA; clone_size: NA; v_call: TRBV4-1; j_call: TRBJ1-5
cdr3_aa: CASSQESGSGANVLTF; cdr3_nt: TGTGCCAGCAGCCAAGAAAGTGGCTCTGGGGCCAACGTCCTGACTTTC; d_call: NA; clone_size: NA; v_call: TRBV4-2; j_call: TRBJ2-6
cdr3_aa: CASSLAAGPTYEQYF; cdr3_nt: TGCGCCAGCAGCTTGGCAGCGGGGCCAACCTACGAGCAGTACTTC; d_call: TRBD2; clone_size: NA; v_call: TRBV5-1; j_call: TRBJ2-7
cdr3_aa: CASSTAAEFYNQPQHF; cdr3_nt: TGTGCCAGCAGCACTGCGGCCGAGTTTTACAATCAGCCCCAGCATTTT; d_call: NA; clone_size: NA; v_call: TRBV5-8; j_call: TRBJ1-5
cdr3_aa: CSAAGRGYGANVLTF; cdr3_nt: TGCAGTGCAGCAGGGAGGGGGTACGGGGCCAACGTCCTGACTTTC; d_call: NA; clone_size: NA; v_call: TRBV20-1; j_call: TRBJ2-6
cdr3_aa: CASSGGEWQVDTIYF; cdr3_nt: TGTGCCAGCAGCGGAGGGGAGTGGCAGGTTGATACCATATATTTT; d_call: NA; clone_size: medium-sized; v_call: TRBV7-9; j_call: TRBJ1-3
cdr3_aa: CASSPSRETQYF; cdr3_nt: TGTGCCAGCAGCCCGTCACGAGAGACGCAGTATTTT; d_call: NA; clone_size: NA; v_call: TRBV3-1; j_call: TRBJ2-3
cdr3_aa: CASSPWGTSGYEQYF; cdr3_nt: TGTGCCAGTAGCCCCTGGGGGACTAGCGGCTACGAGCAGTACTTC; d_call: TRBD2; clone_size: NA; v_call: TRBV19; j_call: TRBJ2-7
cdr3_aa: CASSLSAGGLVGAFF; cdr3_nt: TGCGCCAGCAGCTTGTCGGCCGGGGGCCTAGTAGGTGCTTTCTTT; d_call: NA; clone_size: many; v_call: TRBV5-1; j_call: TRBJ1-1
cdr3_aa: CASSAPGRPYEQYF; cdr3_nt: TGTGCCAGCAGCGCCCCGGGACGACCCTACGAGCAGTACTTC; d_call: NA; clone_size: few; v_call: TRBV7-9; j_call: TRBJ2-7
cdr3_aa: CASSGAREQYF; cdr3_nt: TGTGCCAGCAGTGGGGCCCGGGAGCAGTACTTC; d_call: NA; clone_size: medium-sized; v_call: TRBV27; j_call: TRBJ2-7
cdr3_aa: CSARVLSSYEQYF; cdr3_nt: TGCAGTGCTAGAGTACTAAGCTCCTACGAGCAGTACTTC; d_call: NA; clone_size: NA; v_call: TRBV20-1; j_call: TRBJ2-7
cdr3_aa: CASSLRTGRGYTF; cdr3_nt: TGTGCCAGCAGTCTCCGGACGGGGCGCGGCTACACCTTC; d_call: NA; clone_size: NA; v_call: TRBV3-1; j_call: TRBJ1-2
cdr3_aa: CASAAGTGGGQPQHF; cdr3_nt: TGTGCCAGCGCTGCCGGGACAGGGGGCGGTCAGCCCCAGCATTTT; d_call: TRBD1; clone_size: many; v_call: TRBV27; j_call: TRBJ1-5